This passage covers 24 T cell receptor beta chains from one sample sequenced in a study of T-cell reconstitution after alpha-beta-depleted transplantation in children. It was with unique molecular identifiers that the TCRbeta library was prepared. TCRdb recomputed calls from the PCR reads with MiXCR, one row per CDR3 protein. The sample holds some 640,000 distinct CDR3 sequences, around a sixth seen once. This sample comprised PBMCs from the stem cell graft donor, obtained from the stem cell graft. These receptor sequences come from a human donor who donated a stem cell graft to a child with acute myeloid leukemia.

This clonotype was seen a few times. The chain has TRBV20-1 and TRBJ2-7; 8 bases fit TRBD2. There are 17 residues in the CDR3. Germline loops: CDR1 DFQATT, CDR2 SNEGSKA (reference sequence). Germline trimming cut 1 base from V and 4 bases from J; bases unmatched to any gene: 15. This chain's CDR3 is CSARAPSGAGAAYEQYF. CDR3 sequence (DNA): TGCAGTGCTAGAGCCCCCAGCGGAGCGGGGGCCGCTTACGAGCAGTACTTC.

This clonotype was seen ten or more times. V and J are TRBV20-1 and TRBJ2-7; 8 bases map to TRBD1. With V trimmed by 2 bases and J by 2 bases, 5 bases remained unmatched. The germline V gene encodes CDR1 DFQATT and CDR2 SNEGSKA (reference sequence). The length of the CDR3 is 14 residues. CDR3 nucleotides: TGCAGTGCTAGAAGTGGACAGGGTCCCTACGAGCAGTACTTC. The encoded protein is CSARSGQGPYEQYF.

The rearrangement uses TRBV20-1 and TRBJ1-3; D is unclear. The CDR3 has 16 residues. Germline V gene data show CDR1 as DFQATT and CDR2 as SNEGSKA (reference sequence). V was pared by 0 bases and J by 1 base, with 13 bases between. The CDR3 region has the DNA TGCAGTGCTAGAGATGCGACCGGATCATCTGGAAACACCATATATTTT. It specifies CSARDATGSSGNTIYF.

The table lists this clonotype with a few counts. The chain's CDR3 is CSARGQGRRNSPLHF. The CDR3 nucleotides read TGCAGTGCTAGGGGACAGGGGAGGAGAAATTCACCCCTCCACTTT. The V gene is TRBV20-1, the J gene TRBJ1-6; the match to TRBD1 covers 10 bases. The germline gives CDR1 DFQATT, CDR2 SNEGSKA (reference sequence). The V and J ends lost 3 bases and 7 bases, in that order; junction bases with no gene match: 6. The CDR3 contains 15 residues.

This clonotype was seen repeatedly, ten times or more. The V and J genes are TRBV12-3 or TRBV12-4 and TRBJ2-7; 7 bases are a match to TRBD2. This CDR3 contains 16 residues. Trimming at V came to 1 base and at J to 1 base, leaving 7 bases not matched to a gene. The CDR3 here is CASSLGGLDWSYEQYF. CDR3 coding DNA: TGTGCCAGCAGTTTAGGAGGACTAGATTGGTCCTACGAGCAGTACTTC.

This clonotype was detected only a few times. The CDR3 protein is CASSPRQGMNEQYF. The CDR3 DNA reads as TGTGCCAGCAGCCCACGACAGGGGATGAACGAGCAGTACTTC. The rearrangement links TRBV7-7 to TRBJ2-7; 8 bases are a match to TRBD1. V trimming: 5 bases; J trimming: 5 bases; junction bases outside the gene matches: 8. The CDR3 covers 14 residues. Germline CDR1 is SSHAT and CDR2 is FNYEAQ (reference sequence).

This clonotype has ten or more counts. V and J are TRBV15 and TRBJ1-3, with D possibly matching TRBD1 (5 bases). Deletions cut 1 base from V and 0 bases from J, with 10 bases between. Germline lookup yields CDR1 LNHNV and CDR2 YYDKDF (reference sequence). CDR3 length: 16 residues. CDR3 loop: CATSRVGQFSGNTIYF. CDR3 nucleotide sequence: TGTGCCACCAGCAGAGTGGGGCAGTTCTCTGGAAACACCATATATTTT.

This clonotype was seen a few times. The chain combines TRBV10-3 with TRBJ1-4, with 9 nucleotides matching TRBD1. The length of the CDR3 is 17 residues. Germline V gene data show CDR1 as ENHRY and CDR2 as SYGVKD. V lost 2 bases to trimming and J lost 4 bases; unmatched junction nucleotides: 8. The CDR3 coding sequence is TGTGCCATCAGTGAGACCGGGACAGGGCATGGTAATGAAAAACTGTTTTTT. Translated, it gives CAISETGTGHGNEKLFF.

As for this clonotype: This may arise from a read error, as a much more abundant clone is one base away. V is TRBV20-1 and J is TRBJ2-1, with D maybe TRBD2 (7 bases). This CDR3 is built from 16 residues. Germline CDR1 is DFQATT and CDR2 is SNEGSKA (reference sequence). CDR3 sequence (DNA): TGCAGTGCTGCAACAGGGTTTGCGGGGGACTACAAAGAGCAGTTCTTC. Its translation is CSAATGFAGDYKEQFF.

There are a few counts of this clonotype. The chain combines TRBV5-1 with TRBJ2-2; no firm D call. Trimming removed 2 bases at V and 4 bases at J, with 9 bases between. This CDR3 spans 14 amino acids. The germline gives CDR1 SGHRS, CDR2 YFSETQ. Written as DNA, the CDR3 is TGCGCCAGCAGCTTCTTCCTTACCACCGGGGAGCTGTTTTTT. Protein: CASSFFLTTGELFF.

The V call is TRBV7-2, the J call TRBJ2-1, with D unresolved. V gave up 2 bases and J gave up 4 bases, with 9 bases separating them. This CDR3 has 14 amino acids. Looked up from germline, CDR1 is SGHTA and CDR2 is FQGNSA. For the CDR3, the DNA is TGTGCCAGCAGCTTACTTACAAGATACAATGAGCAGTTCTTC. This encodes CASSLLTRYNEQFF.

This clonotype was seen a handful of times. The chain joins TRBV7-9 to TRBJ2-5; D call uncertain. V gave up 5 bases and J gave up 8 bases, with 18 bases separating them. This CDR3 has 14 residues. CDR1 SEHNR and CDR2 FQNEAQ come from the germline V gene (reference sequence). CDR3 in DNA: TGTGCCAGCAGCCAGTCGCAGGTTAAGGACACCCAGTACTTC. Its protein product is CASSQSQVKDTQYF.

The CDR3 region has the DNA TGTGCCAGCAGCTATTCTGGGACTAGCGGGGGGGCGGGGCAGTTCTTC. Protein product: CASSYSGTSGGAGQFF. The V call is TRBV7-2, the J call TRBJ2-1; 16 bases map to TRBD2. From germline, CDR1 is SGHTA and CDR2 FQGNSA. The CDR3 length is 16 residues. With 4 bases clipped from V and 12 bases from J, the junction kept 9 bases outside the gene matches. Combining the CDR3 with reference TRBV7-2 and TRBJ2-1 gives the whole variable domain GAGVSQSPSNKVTEKGKDVELRCDPISGHTALYWYRQSLGQGLEFLIYFQGNSAPDKSGLPSDRFSAERTGGSVSTLTIQRTQQEDSAVYLCASSYSGTSGGAGQFFGPGTRLTVL.

The rearrangement links TRBV5-1 to TRBJ1-2; 12 nucleotides line up with TRBD1. Germline lookup yields CDR1 SGHRS and CDR2 YFSETQ. V lost 2 bases to trimming and J lost 6 bases; unmatched junction nucleotides: 2. The CDR3 is made up of 14 amino acids. In nucleotides, the CDR3 is TGCGCCAGCAGCTTCGGGGACAGGGGGCATGGCTACACCTTC. Translation: CASSFGDRGHGYTF. Full variable domain (missing parts from reference TRBV5-1 and TRBJ1-2): KAGVTQTPRYLIKTRGQQVTLSCSPISGHRSVSWYQQTPGQGLQFLFEYFSETQRNKGNFPGRFSGRQFSNSRSEMNVSTLELGDSALYLCASSFGDRGHGYTFGSGTRLTVV.

CDR3 sequence: CASSQFPGQYNEKLFF. CDR3 bases: TGCGCCAGCAGCCAATTTCCGGGACAGTATAATGAAAAACTGTTTTTT. The chain is built from TRBV4-1 and TRBJ1-4, with 7 bases fitting TRBD1. This CDR3 spans 16 amino acids. Per germline, CDR1 MGHRA and CDR2 YSYEKL. V lost 2 bases to trimming and J lost 4 bases; unmatched junction nucleotides: 7.

The chain uses TRBV24-1 and TRBJ2-2; D unresolved. The V gene lost 3 bases and the J gene lost 8 bases, with 3 bases spanning the gap. The CDR3 covers 11 residues. Germline V gene sequence: CDR1 KGHDR, CDR2 SFDVKD. The CDR3 here is CATSDKGELFF. The CDR3 nucleotides are TGTGCCACCAGTGATAAGGGGGAGCTGTTTTTT.

This clonotype was recorded many times. The V gene is TRBV10-1, the J gene TRBJ2-1, with D perhaps TRBD2 (6 bases). V dropped 4 bases and J dropped 2 bases, with 12 bases sitting between them. There are 15 residues in the CDR3. CDR1 and CDR2 (germline): WNHNN, SYGVQD (reference sequence). This chain's CDR3 is CASSGNSGAYNEQFF. In DNA form, the CDR3 reads TGCGCCAGCAGTGGAAATAGCGGAGCCTACAATGAGCAGTTCTTC.

Worth noting for this clonotype: One base away lies a much larger clone, so this may be a sequencing read error. The chain is built from TRBV20-1 and TRBJ1-2; D uncertain. Germline CDR1 DFQATT, CDR2 SNEGSKA (reference sequence). This CDR3 contains 15 residues. The V end was cut by 7 bases, the J end by 0 bases, with 18 bases between. The CDR3 loop reads CSVHDGRNPNYGYTF. The CDR3 DNA follows: TGCAGTGTTCACGACGGACGCAATCCTAACTATGGCTACACCTTC.

This clonotype was found a few times. The chain uses TRBV2 and TRBJ1-1, with 8 bases that match TRBD1. The junction had 3 bases not matched to a gene; V was cut back by 5 bases and J by 4 bases. Germline CDR1 is SNHLY and CDR2 is FYNNEI. The CDR3 sequence is 13 residues long. In DNA form, the CDR3 reads TGTGCCAGCAGTAGACAGGGGAGCACTGAAGCTTTCTTT. It translates to CASSRQGSTEAFF.

The chain combines TRBV28 with TRBJ1-1; D possibly corresponds to TRBD1 (6 bases). V shed 5 bases and J shed 1 base, with 17 bases lying between them. This CDR3 is 16 amino acids long. CDR1 and CDR2 (germline): MDHEN, SYDVKM. The CDR3 is CASSIYLGQTNTEAFF. The CDR3 DNA reads TGTGCCAGCAGTATCTACTTAGGACAGACGAACACTGAAGCTTTCTTT.

This clonotype was observed a single time. This chain uses TRBV11-2 with TRBJ2-2; weak D call: TRBD2 (5 bases). Germline CDR1 and CDR2: SGHAT and FQNNGV. Trimming cost V 10 bases and J 0 bases, with 9 bases left between them. The length of the CDR3 is 13 residues. CDR3 bases: TGTGCCACGGAGGATTCGAACACCGGGGAGCTGTTTTTT. Residues: CATEDSNTGELFF. The complete variable domain, with remaining parts taken from reference TRBV11-2 and TRBJ2-2, reads EAGVAQSPRYKIIEKRQSVAFWCNPISGHATLYWYQQILGQGPKLLIQFQNNGVVDDSQLPKDRFSAERLKGVDSTLKIQPAKLEDSAVYLCATEDSNTGELFFGEGSRLTVL.

For the CDR3, the DNA is TGTGCCAGCAGTGAATTCTTTCAGGGGATCACAGATACGCAGTATTTT. Its protein product is CASSEFFQGITDTQYF. The chain combines TRBV25-1 with TRBJ2-3, with D possibly being TRBD1 (6 bases). CDR3 length equals 16 residues. Germline V CDR1 and CDR2: MGHDK, SYGVNS. With 1 base removed from V and 2 bases from J, the gap between germline ends came to 13 bases.

This clonotype showed up just a few times. The chain couples TRBV15 to TRBJ1-6; unclear D gene. The CDR3 length is 18 residues. The V end lost 3 bases, the J end lost 3 bases, and 18 bases lay between the germline ends. Germline assignment: CDR1 LNHNV and CDR2 YYDKDF (reference sequence). The CDR3 DNA follows: TGTGCCACCAGCAGGTCGAAATCATCGGGCAGCTATAATTCACCCCTCCACTTT. Translated: CATSRSKSSGSYNSPLHF.

The V gene is TRBV27, the J gene TRBJ1-4; tentatively, D is TRBD1 (6 bases). Trimming stripped 2 bases from V and 8 bases from J, with 12 bases between. The CDR3 consists of 14 residues. CDR1 is MNHEY and CDR2 is SMNVEV in the germline V gene (reference sequence). This CDR3 is CASSLVRDNEKLFF. The CDR3 DNA sequence: TGTGCCAGCAGTTTAGTCCGGGACAACGAAAAACTGTTTTTT.